This entry lists 2 T cell receptor beta chains sequenced from one sample in a study of beta chain features in type 1 diabetes. What was sequenced were expressed TCRB transcripts, since all of the isolated RNA had been reverse transcribed. The repertoire was sequenced with immunoSEQ multiplex PCR; TCRdb's copy has only in-frame clones and lacks some. Of approximately 120,000 clones in the sample, approximately 37% are singletons; the top ten hold approximately 0.065%. What was sequenced was stem cell memory CD4+ T cells from blood. The receptors here all came from a woman younger than 30 in good health.

This clone was counted a few times. The chain carries TRBV30 and TRBJ2-5, with 10 nucleotides matching TRBD1. The CDR3 is 14 residues long. CDR1 and CDR2 from the germline V gene are GTSNPN and SVGIG (reference sequence). With V trimmed by 7 bases and J by 1 base, 6 bases remained unmatched. CDR3 region: CASTRDRGQETQYF. CDR3 sequence (DNA): TGTGCCTCCACCAGGGACAGGGGCCAAGAGACCCAGTACTTC. Full variable domain (rest looked up from reference TRBV30 and TRBJ2-5): SQTIHQWPATLVQPVGSPLSLECTVEGTSNPNLYWYRQAAGRGLQLLFYSVGIGQISSEVPQNLSASRPQDRQFILSSKKLLLSDSGFYLCASTRDRGQETQYFGPGTRLLVL.

This clone was seen more than once but under ten times. V is TRBV18 and J is TRBJ2-7, with D perhaps matching TRBD1 (7 bases). CDR3 size: 15 residues. V lost 0 bases to trimming and J lost 4 bases, with 13 bases between them. Germline V gives CDR1 KGHSH, CDR2 LQKENI. In DNA form, the CDR3 reads TGTGCCAGCTCACCACCGGAGGGGGCGCGGTACGAGCAGTACTTC. It translates to CASSPPEGARYEQYF.